This T cell receptor beta chain was identified during a study of T cell changes during pregnancy in multiple sclerosis. Sequenced by immunoSEQ multiplex PCR; TCRdb stores in-frame clones only, minus some. This sample carries tens of thousands of clones, 90% of them seen once, and the ten largest clones take 3.3%. This CDR3 is 14 amino acids long. Sequencing was performed on peripheral blood, taken in the first trimester of pregnancy. V usage is TRBV12-2 and J usage is TRBJ2-2; the table assigns TRBD2, which was not confirmed against the DNA. TRBV12-2 is described as a pseudogene. The receptor was isolated from a female donor in good health, enrolled as a control in a pregnancy study. CDR3 DNA: TGTGCAAGTCGCTTAGCGAACTGGTCCGGGGAGCTGTTTTTT. Amino acids: CASRLANWSGELFF.